This T cell receptor beta chain was recovered during a study of cytotoxic CD8 clonotypes in ibrutinib-treated CLL. Some clones are missing from TCRdb's copy, which holds only in-frame ones; the method was immunoSEQ multiplex PCR. The sample contains about 68,000 clones, 68% of which appear only once. CDR3 length: 15 residues. Germline V lookup: CDR1 LGHNT, CDR2 FRNRAP. Trimming pared 6 bases from V and 4 bases from J, leaving 15 bases between. The chain uses TRBV12-5 and TRBJ1-4; possible D gene TRBD1, 6 bases. The sequence came from a human donor with chronic lymphocytic leukemia. The sample here was PBMCs, taken after 12 months of ibrutinib treatment. Here the CDR3 reads CASGGRGQYNEKLFF. For the CDR3, the DNA is TGTGCTAGTGGCGGGCGCGGACAGTATAATGAAAAACTGTTTTTT.